These T cell receptor beta chains were read from a single sample in a study of blood T cell repertoires in COVID-19. Clones were sequenced by immunoSEQ multiplex PCR, and TCRdb holds only the in-frame ones, with some missing. The sample consists of 120,000 to 150,000 clones, more than 80% of them appearing once. Sequenced material: peripheral blood. These receptors originate from a man aged 18 to 29 with COVID-19, enrolled during active disease. Each CDR3 is given with its conserved first and last residue. A D gene is named only where the DNA matches it firmly. Size is stated for part of the rows, as once, few or many counts, or as a class when the clone is expanded.

d_call j_call v_call clone_size cdr3_aa cdr3_nt
NA TRBJ2-7 TRBV7-9 NA CASSPRQGLNYEQYF TGTGCCAGCAGCCCCAGGCAGGGGCTAAACTACGAGCAGTACTTC
NA TRBJ2-1 TRBV28 NA CASSLQSGGLDEQFF TGTGCCAGCAGTTTACAGAGCGGAGGTTTGGATGAGCAGTTCTTC
NA TRBJ2-7 TRBV4-3 few CASSQDWVGLGEQYF TGCGCCAGCAGCCAAGATTGGGTAGGCCTAGGCGAGCAGTACTTC
NA TRBJ1-3 TRBV12-3/TRBV12-4 NA CASSFRVGNTIYF TGTGCCAGCAGTTTCAGGGTAGGAAACACCATATATTTT
TRBD1 TRBJ2-6 TRBV7-2 NA CASSSGGQATGANVLTF TGTGCCAGCAGCTCCGGGGGACAGGCCACTGGGGCCAACGTCCTGACTTTC
TRBD1 TRBJ1-5 TRBV6-2/TRBV6-3 once CASSYPGQAGIWAQHF TGTGCCAGCAGTTACCCCGGACAGGCCGGAATATGGGCCCAGCATTTT
TRBD2 TRBJ2-7 TRBV7-9 NA CASSLQGLAGYEQYF TGTGCCAGCAGCCTACAGGGACTAGCCGGCTACGAGCAGTACTTC
TRBD2 TRBJ2-1 TRBV7-9 NA CASSSSGGARTSYNEQFF TGTGCCAGCAGCTCAAGCGGGGGCGCAAGAACCTCCTACAATGAGCAGTTCTTC
NA TRBJ2-2 TRBV10-3 few CAISLGGSANTGELFF TGTGCCATCAGTCTGGGGGGTTCCGCGAACACCGGGGAGCTGTTTTTT
NA TRBJ2-7 TRBV9 NA CASSVSPGGGPPYEQYF TGTGCCAGCAGCGTAAGCCCCGGGGGAGGCCCTCCTTACGAGCAGTACTTC
TRBD1 TRBJ2-1 TRBV23-1 NA CASTTDRARWNEQFF TGCGCCAGCACTACGGACAGGGCGCGTTGGAATGAGCAGTTCTTC
NA TRBJ2-7 TRBV20-1 NA CSARDGAGQYF TGCAGTGCTAGAGATGGGGCCGGGCAGTACTTC
TRBD2 TRBJ2-3 TRBV3-1/TRBV3-2 NA CASSQDLWTSGTDTQYF TGTGCCAGCAGCCAAGATCTCTGGACTAGCGGCACAGATACGCAGTATTTT
NA TRBJ1-5 TRBV6-6 once CASSFQGLDQPQHF TGTGCCAGCAGTTTTCAGGGATTGGATCAGCCCCAGCATTTT
TRBD1 TRBJ2-7 TRBV7-8 NA CASSYEWDSHLSFSYEQYF TGTGCCAGCAGCTACGAGTGGGACAGCCACTTATCCTTCTCCTACGAGCAGTACTTC
NA TRBJ1-5 TRBV7-9 NA CASSLGVQGPQHF TGTGCCAGCAGCTTAGGGGTACAGGGGCCCCAGCATTTT
TRBD2 TRBJ2-1 TRBV13 NA CASSRTSGREQFF TGTGCCAGCAGCAGGACTAGCGGGAGGGAGCAGTTCTTC
TRBD1 TRBJ1-2 TRBV6-5 NA CASSYGTAHNYGYTF TGTGCCAGCAGTTACGGGACAGCTCATAACTATGGCTACACCTTC
TRBD1 TRBJ2-1 TRBV24-1 NA CATSPDRGEQFF TGTGCCACCAGCCCGGACAGGGGAGAGCAGTTCTTC
TRBD1 TRBJ2-3 TRBV7-2 NA CASSLGTQGRTTDTQYF TGTGCCAGCAGCTTAGGGACACAGGGGCGGACCACAGATACGCAGTATTTT
NA TRBJ1-4 TRBV9 NA CASSAGGANEKLLF TGTGCCAGCAGCGCGGGGGGGGCTAATGAAAAACTGCTTTTT
TRBD1 TRBJ2-5 TRBV27 NA CASSFGTGRETQYF TGTGCCAGCAGTTTCGGGACAGGGAGAGAGACCCAGTACTTC
NA TRBJ2-6 TRBV5-1 NA CASSAGRLEGHPGSGANVLTF TGCGCCAGCAGCGCGGGGAGGTTGGAAGGACACCCAGGCTCTGGGGCCAACGTCCTGACTTTC
TRBD1 TRBJ1-3 TRBV30 NA CAWSVLLGTGRSGNTIYF TGTGCCTGGAGTGTACTATTAGGGACAGGGCGCTCTGGAAACACCATATATTTT
TRBD1 TRBJ1-4 TRBV19 NA CASSPGQGTEKLFF TGTGCCAGTAGTCCGGGACAGGGGACTGAAAAACTGTTTTTT
NA TRBJ2-1 TRBV28 once CASSLMGEGAYNEQFF TGTGCCAGCAGTTTAATGGGGGAGGGGGCCTACAATGAGCAGTTCTTC
NA TRBJ1-3 TRBV9 NA CASSIGWMGGNTIYF TGTGCCAGCAGCATAGGGTGGATGGGCGGAAACACCATATATTTT
TRBD1 TRBJ2-3 TRBV9 NA CASSSTGGADTQYF TGTGCCAGCAGCAGTACAGGGGGAGCAGATACGCAGTATTTT
TRBD1 TRBJ1-2 TRBV30 NA CAWSQGGDYGYTF TGTGCCTGGAGTCAAGGGGGCGACTATGGCTACACCTTC
TRBD2 TRBJ2-1 TRBV14 NA CASKAREWDNEQFF TGTGCCAGCAAAGCGCGGGAGTGGGACAATGAGCAGTTCTTC
TRBD1 TRBJ1-4 TRBV4-3 NA CASSQAPDRGKLLF TGCGCCAGCAGCCAAGCTCCCGACAGGGGCAAACTGCTTTTT